A selection of T cell receptor beta chains follows, all from one sample in a study of cytotoxic CD8 clonotypes in ibrutinib-treated CLL. Method: immunoSEQ multiplex PCR; TCRdb's copy keeps in-frame clones and lacks some. Here the sample spans about 89,000 clones, 70% to 85% being singletons. Sequencing used PBMCs, obtained after 12 months of ibrutinib treatment. The receptors were gathered from a human donor with chronic lymphocytic leukemia. CDR3s include the opening cysteine and the closing phenylalanine or tryptophan. D genes are given only for firm matches. Not all rows give a size; the values are once, few, many and, for expanded clones, a class.

v_gene	d_gene	abundance	j_gene	CDR3nt	CDR3aa
TRBV5-6	-	few	TRBJ2-7	TGTGCCAGCAGCTTCGGCAGGTCTGTCAACTACGAGCAGTACTTC	CASSFGRSVNYEQYF
TRBV5-6	-	-	TRBJ2-3	TGTGCCAGCAGCTCCACAGGGTACTCAAGGGATACAGATACGCAGTATTTT	CASSSTGYSRDTDTQYF
TRBV6-1	TRBD1	few	TRBJ1-5	TGTGCCAGCAGCATGACAGGGTTTCAGCCCCAGCATTTT	CASSMTGFQPQHF
TRBV11-2	-	few	TRBJ1-4	TGTGCCAGCAGCTTAGGGGGAGGCAATGAAAAACTGTTTTTT	CASSLGGGNEKLFF
TRBV6-1	-	-	TRBJ1-1	TGTGCCAGCAGCCAGGGACTGAACACTGAAGCTTTCTTT	CASSQGLNTEAFF
TRBV5-1	-	few	TRBJ2-5	TGCGCCAGCAGCGTAGGTAGGGAAGGGGAGACCCAGTACTTC	CASSVGREGETQYF
TRBV6-5	TRBD1	-	TRBJ1-2	TGTGCCAGCAGCTACGGGACAGGGCGAGGCTACACCTTC	CASSYGTGRGYTF
TRBV4-3	-	-	TRBJ2-3	TGCGCCAGCAGCCAAGGGACCAAGAGCACAGATACGCAGTATTTT	CASSQGTKSTDTQYF
TRBV7-3	-	-	TRBJ1-1	TGTGCCAGCAGCTCACAGGGGAACACTGAAGCTTTCTTT	CASSSQGNTEAFF
TRBV11-3	-	-	TRBJ1-4	TGTGCCAGCAGCCCAGGTGCAGGCTATGAAAAACTGTTTTTT	CASSPGAGYEKLFF
TRBV11-2	-	-	TRBJ1-2	TGTGCCAGCAGCTTAGTATCAGGAGGTAGTTATGGCTACACCTTC	CASSLVSGGSYGYTF
TRBV7-2	-	-	TRBJ1-5	TGTGCCAGCAGCTTAGTAGGTGATAGCAATCAGCCCCAGCATTTT	CASSLVGDSNQPQHF
TRBV19	TRBD1	once	TRBJ2-7	TGTGCCAGTAGTATGACACAGGGGGACTACGAGCAGTACTTC	CASSMTQGDYEQYF
TRBV30	TRBD1	-	TRBJ2-2	TGTGCCTGGAGTAGTAGCAGGGGGCGCGCCGGGGAGCTGTTTTTT	CAWSSSRGRAGELFF
TRBV5-8	-	once	TRBJ1-1	TGTGCCAGCAGGGTGGCCCCGGGCACTGAAGCTTTCTTT	CASRVAPGTEAFF